These T cell receptor beta chains were read from a single sample in a study of blood T cell repertoires in COVID-19. The assay was immunoSEQ multiplex PCR, and TCRdb's table has in-frame clones only and misses some. Counted here are 110,000 to 150,000 clones, about four fifths occurring once; the ten biggest clones make up approximately 3.5%. The sequenced sample was peripheral blood. The source of these receptors is a man in his 70s who had recovered from COVID-19. CDR3s include the opening cysteine and the closing phenylalanine or tryptophan. A D gene is named only where the DNA matches it firmly. The listing skips clone size in some rows; elsewhere it reads once, few, many or a size class.

V	J	size	D	DNA	CDR3
TRBV11-2	TRBJ2-2	-	TRBD2	TGTGCCAGCAGCGCAAGACTAGCGGGGCCTACCGGGGAGCTGTTTTTT	CASSARLAGPTGELFF
TRBV15	TRBJ2-2	-	-	TGTGCCACCAGCAGAGAGGTAGCCATCACCGGGGAGCTGTTTTTT	CATSREVAITGELFF
TRBV7-6	TRBJ1-4	-	-	TGTGCCAGCAGCTTAGGACAGGCAACTAATGAAAAACTGTTTTTT	CASSLGQATNEKLFF
TRBV5-4	TRBJ1-4	-	-	TGTGCCAGCAGCTTGGTTGGAGACGAAAAACTGTTTTTT	CASSLVGDEKLFF
TRBV4-1	TRBJ1-4	-	-	TGCGCCAGCAGCCAAGGGTCCTTACTTAATGAAAAACTGTTTTTT	CASSQGSLLNEKLFF
TRBV30	TRBJ2-5	-	TRBD1	TGTGCCTGGAGAGGACAGGGCCTTGGATCAACCCAGTACTTC	CAWRGQGLGSTQYF
TRBV7-9	TRBJ1-6	-	TRBD1	TGTGCCAGCAGCAAAATCGACAGGGCTAATTCACCCCTCCACTTT	CASSKIDRANSPLHF
TRBV5-8	TRBJ1-5	-	-	TGTGCCAGCAGCTCCTTTAATCAGCCCCAGCATTTT	CASSSFNQPQHF
TRBV6-5	TRBJ2-1	-	TRBD2	TGTGCCAGCAGCCCCCGACTAGCGGGGGCCAATGAGCAGTTCTTC	CASSPRLAGANEQFF
TRBV6-5	TRBJ2-2	-	-	TGTGCCAGCAGTACTCGAACTAACACCGGGGAGCTGTTTTTT	CASSTRTNTGELFF
TRBV9	TRBJ1-1	few	-	TGTGCCAGCAGCGTGGGTCGGGGACTATCGAACACTGAAGCTTTCTTT	CASSVGRGLSNTEAFF
TRBV7-9	TRBJ2-5	-	-	TGTGCCAGCAGCTTAGGAGGTAGCGAGACCCAGTACTTC	CASSLGGSETQYF
TRBV5-1	TRBJ2-1	-	-	TGCGCCAGCCGCCAGGTTAGCTCCTACAATGAGCAGTTCTTC	CASRQVSSYNEQFF
TRBV6-6	TRBJ2-2	-	-	TGTGCCAGCAGTTTAAGTGGGCATGAAACCGGGGAGCTGTTTTTT	CASSLSGHETGELFF
TRBV29-1	TRBJ1-1	-	-	TGCAGCGTTGCGGTGGCTGAAGCTTTCTTT	CSVAVAEAFF
TRBV4-1	TRBJ2-3	once	-	TGCGCCAGCAGCCAAGTCAGGGTTGTAACAGATACGCAGTATTTT	CASSQVRVVTDTQYF
TRBV27	TRBJ2-3	-	-	TGTGCCAGCAGATTAACCCAGGGGGGAGTAGTCCCAGATACGCAGTATTTT	CASRLTQGGVVPDTQYF
TRBV27	TRBJ1-1	-	-	TGTGCCAGCAGTTTTTCCTCGTACACTGAAGCTTTCTTT	CASSFSSYTEAFF
TRBV12-3/TRBV12-4	TRBJ1-1	-	-	TGTGCCAGCAGACAGACAGGAGGCACTGAAGCTTTCTTT	CASRQTGGTEAFF
TRBV14	TRBJ2-4	-	TRBD1	TGTGCCAGCAGCCAAGATCCGGGGACAGGAAACATTCAGTACTTC	CASSQDPGTGNIQYF
TRBV5-6	TRBJ2-3	once	TRBD1	TGTGCCAGCAGCTGGGACCGGGACAGATACACAGATACGCAGTATTTT	CASSWDRDRYTDTQYF
TRBV19	TRBJ2-5	-	TRBD1	TGTGCCAGTAACGACAGGGGACAGACCCAGTACTTC	CASNDRGQTQYF
TRBV5-4	TRBJ2-5	once	TRBD1	TGTGCCAGCAGCTTCCAGGGGGCGCTACAAGAGACCCAGTACTTC	CASSFQGALQETQYF
TRBV18	TRBJ1-1	-	TRBD1	TGTGCCAGCCGCGACAGGGGCACTGAAGCTTTCTTT	CASRDRGTEAFF
TRBV5-1	TRBJ1-1	many	TRBD1	TGCGCCAGCAGCCAAGCGGACAGGGAAAACACTGAAGCTTTCTTT	CASSQADRENTEAFF
TRBV5-5	TRBJ2-5	few	-	TGTGCCAGCAGCCTTGGTTGGGGCAGGTCAGAGACCCAGTACTTC	CASSLGWGRSETQYF
TRBV3-1/TRBV3-2	TRBJ2-7	-	-	TGTGCCAGCAGCCCGCGACCTTCGGGGTACGAGCAGTACTTC	CASSPRPSGYEQYF
TRBV5-6	TRBJ1-2	-	TRBD1	TGTGCCAGCAGCTTCGAGGGACAGGGGTATGGCTACACCTTC	CASSFEGQGYGYTF
TRBV7-9	TRBJ1-1	-	TRBD1	TGTGCCAGCAGCTCCCCGGGACAGGGGAGAGACACTGAAGCTTTCTTT	CASSSPGQGRDTEAFF
TRBV5-4	TRBJ2-7	-	TRBD2	TGTGCCAGCAGCGCCCAGAGACTAGCGGGAGTCTACGAGCAGTACTTC	CASSAQRLAGVYEQYF
TRBV5-1	TRBJ2-7	-	TRBD2	TGCGCCAGCAGCTTTACTAGCGGGAGCTTCAACGAGCAGTACTTC	CASSFTSGSFNEQYF
TRBV6-4	TRBJ2-5	-	-	TGTGCCAGCAGTGATACAGGGAGTCCGCAAGAGACCCAGTACTTC	CASSDTGSPQETQYF
TRBV30	TRBJ1-1	-	TRBD1	TGTGCCTGGACTAAGGGACAGGGGGGAGCAAACACTGAAGCTTTCTTT	CAWTKGQGGANTEAFF
TRBV19	TRBJ2-6	few	-	TGTGCCAGTAAACGGCAGGTCTTTGGGGCCAACGTCCTGACTTTC	CASKRQVFGANVLTF
TRBV7-9	TRBJ1-6	-	-	TGTGCCAGCAGCCCCGCAGACAGAAGCTATAATTCACCCCTCCACTTT	CASSPADRSYNSPLHF
TRBV7-2	TRBJ1-2	few	TRBD1	TGTGCCAGCAGCTCCGGGACAGGCCATGGCTACACCTTC	CASSSGTGHGYTF
TRBV14	TRBJ2-2	-	TRBD2	TGTGCCAGCAGCTCATGGACTAGCTACTCCACCGGGGAGCTGTTTTTT	CASSSWTSYSTGELFF
TRBV7-2	TRBJ1-5	-	TRBD1	TGTGCCAGCACCGACAGGGTCGGGGCGGCCCAGCATTTT	CASTDRVGAAQHF
TRBV7-6	TRBJ1-4	-	TRBD1	TGTGCCAGCACCCTGACAGGGGCGGCTGAAAAACTGTTTTTT	CASTLTGAAEKLFF
TRBV10-1	TRBJ2-2	-	-	TGCGCCAGCAGTGAAGGACTAAACACCGGGGAGCTGTTTTTT	CASSEGLNTGELFF
TRBV11-2	TRBJ1-3	-	TRBD1	TGTGCCAGCACCAAACTGAATCGCCGGGACAGGGGTGGAAACACCATATATTTT	CASTKLNRRDRGGNTIYF
TRBV30	TRBJ2-7	few	-	TGTGCCTGGGGCCTAATTACGGACGAGCAGTACTTC	CAWGLITDEQYF
TRBV30	TRBJ2-7	-	TRBD1	TGTGCCTGGAGTGTACGGACAGGGGTGAACGAGCAGTACTTC	CAWSVRTGVNEQYF
TRBV21-1	TRBJ2-7	-	-	TGTGCCAGCCGGGGGACAGGAGAGAATTACGAGCAGTACTTC	CASRGTGENYEQYF
TRBV6-5	TRBJ1-6	-	-	TGTGCCAGCTGTTCGGCGCGGGGTAATTCACCCCTCCACTTT	CASCSARGNSPLHF
TRBV10-3	TRBJ1-2	-	-	TGTGCCATCAGTGAGGGGCAGGGAGGCTATGGCTACACCTTC	CAISEGQGGYGYTF
TRBV18	TRBJ2-1	-	-	TGTGCCAGCTCACCGAGAAGCTATTTTGAGGGTGAGCAGTTCTTC	CASSPRSYFEGEQFF
TRBV19	TRBJ2-2	-	TRBD2	TGTGCCAGTAGTATAGGGCGGACTAGCGGCGGGGAGCTGTTTTTT	CASSIGRTSGGELFF
TRBV19	TRBJ2-7	-	-	TGTGCCAGTAGTATGGGGGAGGAATACGAGCAGTACTTC	CASSMGEEYEQYF
TRBV18	TRBJ2-5	-	TRBD2	TGTGCCAGCTCGTTCGGGACTAGCGGGAGGGCCAATCCAGAGACCCAGTACTTC	CASSFGTSGRANPETQYF
TRBV30	TRBJ1-2	-	TRBD1	TGTGCCTGGAGTGTTACAGGGGGCGGTGGCTACACCTTC	CAWSVTGGGGYTF
TRBV6-5	TRBJ2-7	once	-	TGTGCCAGCAGCCGAGATCCCTCCTACGAGCAGTACTTC	CASSRDPSYEQYF
TRBV25-1	TRBJ2-2	-	TRBD2	TGTGCCAGCAGTGAACCCGGGACTAGCGGACACACCGGGGAGCTGTTTTTT	CASSEPGTSGHTGELFF